These 17 T cell receptor beta chains share one sample of origin, sequenced in a study of shared clonotypes between healthy human individuals (dated by TCRdb to about 2020). Library preparation was by the immunoSEQ multiplex PCR assay. Drawn from immuneACCESS, this table holds only the in-frame rearrangements with V and J called that TCRdb kept. Clones are partly lost; checked studies trace under half to an unresolved V gene and leave the rest unexplained. The sample table shows 600,000 to 750,000 clones, and about two thirds are seen once. The top ten clonotypes cover around 2% of the sample. The specimen was memory CD4+ T cells sorted from blood. The sample's cell subset or site label, in plain terms: CD45RA-negative fraction. The receptor set was obtained from a woman in her thirties in good health.

As for this clone: A far larger clone lies a single base away; this is likely a read error. This CDR3 is also generated by other DNA sequences in the sample. The genes are TRBV5-1 and TRBJ2-7, with a tentative D call TRBD2 (5 bases). The CDR3 has 11 residues. Germline CDR1 is SGHRS and CDR2 is YFSETQ. Trimming shortened V by 4 bases and J by 4 bases, and 6 bases separated the two germline ends. The CDR3 bases are TGCGCCAGCAGCGGGGAGTACGAGCAGTACTTC. Protein: CASSGEYEQYF.

The chain couples TRBV6-6 to TRBJ2-2; 7 bases align to TRBD2. Germline V CDR1 and CDR2: MNHNY, SVGAGI (reference sequence). This CDR3 has 16 residues. After removal of 7 bases from V and 0 bases from J, the junction contained 8 bases not matched to a gene. The CDR3 DNA sequence: TGTGCCAGCATCCTGACTAGCCCAGCGAACACCGGGGAGCTGTTTTTT. It codes for CASILTSPANTGELFF.

The CDR3 DNA is TGTGCCAGCAGCTCCCGGATCGCTAGCGGGAGGGCCGTAATAAATGAGCAGTTCTTC. Amino acid sequence: CASSSRIASGRAVINEQFF. The V gene is TRBV7-3, the J gene TRBJ2-1; 12 bases line up with TRBD2. V lost 4 bases to trimming and J lost 7 bases; unmatched junction nucleotides: 17. The length of the CDR3 is 19 residues. Germline CDR1 is SGHTA and CDR2 is FQGTGA.

This sequence joins TRBV4-1 and TRBJ2-7, with 9 bases identical to TRBD2. Germline V gene lookup returns CDR1 MGHRA and CDR2 YSYEKL. This CDR3 is 15 amino acids long. J lost 5 bases, V lost 4 bases, and 9 bases had no gene match. DNA of the CDR3: TGCGCCAGCAGCCGTAAAGTCGGACTAGCGCACGAGCAGTACTTC. Translating gives CASSRKVGLAHEQYF.

This chain joins TRBV5-4 and TRBJ1-5, with a possible D match to TRBD1 (5 bases). Deletions cut 2 bases from V and 1 base from J, with 7 bases between. The CDR3 is 14 residues long. The V gene's germline CDR1 is SGHNT and CDR2 YYREEE (reference sequence). The CDR3 nucleotides are TGTGCCAGCAGCTTCGGGGGGAGCAATCAGCCCCAGCATTTT. Encoded protein: CASSFGGSNQPQHF.

The chain carries TRBV11-2 and TRBJ2-3; 9 bases fit TRBD1. Germline V CDR1 and CDR2: SGHAT, FQNNGV. This CDR3 is 13 amino acids long. V was clipped by 7 bases and J by 4 bases; unmatched bases: 3. The CDR3 region is CASTRQGADTQYF. The CDR3, as DNA: TGTGCCAGCACCAGACAGGGGGCAGATACGCAGTATTTT.

The rearrangement uses TRBV19 and TRBJ1-4; the match to TRBD1 covers 9 bases. V was pared by 5 bases and J by 6 bases, with 7 bases of the junction left unmatched. Germline lookup yields CDR1 LNHDA and CDR2 SQIVND (reference sequence). This CDR3 region has 15 residues. The CDR3 sequence is CASSVTGGGDEKLFF. The CDR3 region has the DNA TGTGCCAGTAGTGTAACAGGGGGCGGCGATGAAAAACTGTTTTTT.

This clone was seen a few times. The chain combines TRBV7-3 with TRBJ1-2; the match to TRBD1 covers 7 bases. The length of the CDR3 is 14 residues. The germline CDR1 and CDR2 sequences are SGHTA and FQGTGA. After removal of 5 bases from V and 8 bases from J, the junction contained 11 bases not matched to a gene. The chain's CDR3 is CASSPYNRGYGYTF. Here the CDR3 DNA reads TGTGCCAGCAGCCCATATAACAGGGGTTACGGCTACACCTTC.

This chain uses TRBV28 with TRBJ2-1; tentative D call: TRBD1 (6 bases). Germline V gene lookup returns CDR1 MDHEN and CDR2 SYDVKM. The CDR3 sequence is 14 residues long. The V and J ends lost 2 bases and 2 bases respectively, with 7 bases between them. CDR3 sequence: CASSLRDTYNEQFF. The CDR3 DNA reads as TGTGCCAGCAGTTTAAGGGACACCTACAATGAGCAGTTCTTC.

This clone turned up a few times. This chain connects TRBV18 to TRBJ2-3, with 9 bases identical to TRBD1. V lost 4 bases, J lost 4 bases, and 18 bases stayed unmatched. CDR1 and CDR2 from the germline V gene are KGHSH and LQKENI. The CDR3 runs 19 residues. The CDR3 region has the DNA TGTGCCAGCTCACGCTCAATCCCGGGACAGGGTTTCATTCCAGATACGCAGTATTTT. It is translated as CASSRSIPGQGFIPDTQYF.

This clone was detected a few times. J is TRBJ2-7 and V is TRBV5-1; either TRBD1 or TRBD2 may supply D (5 bases each). V was clipped by 7 bases and J by 5 bases, with 16 bases between them. The germline CDR1 and CDR2 sequences are SGHRS and YFSETQ. The CDR3 is 13 amino acids. The CDR3 reads CASYGTGGHEQYF. For the CDR3, the DNA is TGCGCCAGCTACGGAACAGGAGGTCACGAGCAGTACTTC.

The gene calls are TRBV19 and TRBJ2-2; 7 nucleotides match TRBD1. With 6 bases clipped from V and 6 bases from J, the junction kept 4 bases outside the gene matches. The CDR3 is made up of 13 amino acids. The germline V gene has CDR1 LNHDA and CDR2 SQIVND (reference sequence). The CDR3 loop is CASRKQGPGELFF. CDR3 nucleotides: TGTGCCAGTAGAAAACAGGGGCCCGGGGAGCTGTTTTTT.

The gene calls are TRBV5-4 and TRBJ2-2; D is perhaps TRBD1 or TRBD2 (5 bases each). The CDR3 sequence is 14 residues long. Germline V lookup: CDR1 SGHNT, CDR2 YYREEE (reference sequence). Trimming removed 7 bases at V and 1 base at J, with 11 bases between. For the CDR3, the DNA is TGTGCCAGCGGGGGTATCGTGAACACCGGGGAGCTGTTTTTT. This translates into CASGGIVNTGELFF.

Regarding this clone: Given a much more abundant clone one base away, this may be a read error. The sample has other DNA sequences that encode this CDR3 too. The chain has TRBV7-9 and TRBJ1-1; 7 nucleotides align to TRBD1. Germline V gene lookup returns CDR1 SEHNR and CDR2 FQNEAQ (reference sequence). After removal of 5 bases from V and 1 base from J, the junction contained 4 bases not matched to a gene. The CDR3 sequence is 14 residues long. CDR3 nucleotide sequence: TGTGCCAGCAGCCCACGACAGGGGAACACTGAAGCTTTCTTT. The encoded protein is CASSPRQGNTEAFF. The complete variable domain, with remaining parts taken from reference TRBV7-9 and TRBJ1-1, reads DTGVSQNPRHKITKRGQNVTFRCDPISEHNRLYWYRQTLGQGPEFLTYFQNEAQLEKSRLLSDRFSAERPKGSFSTLEIQRTEQGDSAMYLCASSPRQGNTEAFFGQGTRLTVV.

This clone was observed a few times. The chain employs TRBV7-6 and TRBJ2-6; 7 bases align to TRBD1. With 1 base clipped from V and 4 bases from J, the junction kept 10 bases outside the gene matches. Germline V gene sequence: CDR1 SGHVS, CDR2 FNYEAQ. The CDR3 contains 18 residues. In DNA form, the CDR3 reads TGTGCCAGCAGCTTAGGATTAGGGCAGGGGGAAGGGGCCAACGTCCTGACTTTC. Residues: CASSLGLGQGEGANVLTF.

The J gene is TRBJ2-5, the V gene TRBV7-9; a weak D match, TRBD2 (6 bases). The CDR3 is 14 residues long. In germline, CDR1 is SEHNR, CDR2 FQNEAQ (reference sequence). Trimming cost V 5 bases and J 2 bases, with 12 bases left between them. The chain's CDR3 is CASSGGREQETQYF. For the CDR3, the DNA is TGTGCCAGCAGCGGTGGTCGGGAGCAAGAGACCCAGTACTTC.

This clone has only a few counts. The chain couples TRBV5-1 to TRBJ1-2; D call uncertain. The CDR3 is 15 residues long. V lost 0 bases, J lost 1 base, and 10 bases lay in between. Germline V CDR1 and CDR2: SGHRS, YFSETQ. This CDR3 reads CASSLEPNINYGYTF. The CDR3 DNA reads TGCGCCAGCAGCTTGGAGCCCAACATTAACTATGGCTACACCTTC. The full variable domain, completed using reference TRBV5-1 and TRBJ1-2, is KAGVTQTPRYLIKTRGQQVTLSCSPISGHRSVSWYQQTPGQGLQFLFEYFSETQRNKGNFPGRFSGRQFSNSRSEMNVSTLELGDSALYLCASSLEPNINYGYTFGSGTRLTVV.